The 32 T cell receptor beta chains below all came from one sample that was sequenced in a study of cytomegalovirus exposure and HLA in healthy donors (TCRdb year 2017). The library was generated by the immunoSEQ multiplex PCR assay. For the multiplex PCR, a mixture combining 60 forward primers for TCR Vbeta segments and 13 reverse primers for TCR Jbeta segments was used. TCRdb mirrors the immuneACCESS table, restricted to in-frame sequences. Some clones are absent from its copies; in checked studies, under half trace to an unresolved V gene, and the reason for the others is unknown. The sample table on file contains 20,000 to 25,000 clones. The ten top clones hold 22% of the sample. Sequenced input: PBMCs. The receptors derive from a man in his 60s in good health and CMV-seropositive.

The rearrangement joins TRBV6-5 to TRBJ2-5; the match to TRBD1 covers 8 bases. In germline, CDR1 is MNHEY, CDR2 SVGAGI. CDR3 length: 14 residues. V shed 7 bases and J 7 bases; nucleotides not matched to a gene: 11. This CDR3 is CASNLAGGEGTQYF. DNA of the CDR3: TGTGCCAGCAACCTCGCAGGGGGCGAGGGGACCCAGTACTTC.

The chain carries TRBV9 and TRBJ2-1, with a possible D match to TRBD2 (7 bases). V was trimmed by 5 bases and J by 2 bases, leaving 11 bases between them. The CDR3 is 14 residues long. Germline V gene data show CDR1 as SGDLS and CDR2 as YYNGEE. CDR3 in DNA: TGTGCCAGCAGGGGAGGGGGGACCTACAATGAGCAGTTCTTC. Protein product: CASRGGGTYNEQFF.

This chain uses TRBV29-1 with TRBJ2-2; D might be TRBD2 (5 bases). V lost 5 bases and J 4 bases, leaving 8 bases between the germline ends. The CDR3 totals 12 residues. Per the germline V gene, CDR1 is SQVTM and CDR2 is ANQGSEA. CDR3 bases: TGCAGCGTTAGAGGGAGCACCGGGGAGCTGTTTTTT. This codes for CSVRGSTGELFF.

In DNA, the CDR3 is TGTGCCAGCAGCTTAGACTGGTCAGGACTGTTGGTCGAGCAGTACTTC. Its translation is CASSLDWSGLLVEQYF. This chain uses TRBV7-2 with TRBJ2-7, with D tentatively TRBD2 (5 bases). V lost 1 base, J lost 6 bases, and 19 bases lay in between. CDR1 is SGHTA, CDR2 FQGNSA, per germline. CDR3 size: 16 residues.

The V gene is TRBV15, the J gene TRBJ1-1, with D possibly TRBD1 on 6 matching bases. CDR1 is LNHNV and CDR2 is YYDKDF in the germline V gene (reference sequence). V lost 9 bases and J lost 4, with 18 bases in between. This CDR3 spans 14 amino acids. The CDR3 DNA reads TGTGCCACAGGAAGAGGGGGAACTGGCACTGAAGCTTTCTTT. Translated: CATGRGGTGTEAFF. Drawing the rest from reference TRBV15 and TRBJ1-1, the complete variable domain is DAMVIQNPRYQVTQFGKPVTLSCSQTLNHNVMYWYQQKSSQAPKLLFHYYDKDFNNEADTPDNFQSRRPNTSFCFLDIRSPGLGDTAMYLCATGRGGTGTEAFFGQGTRLTVV.

This rearrangement joins TRBV6-6 to TRBJ2-2; D ambiguous. The CDR3 contains 11 residues. V dropped 7 bases and J dropped 7 bases, with 7 bases sitting between them. Germline V gene data show CDR1 as MNHNY and CDR2 as SVGAGI (reference sequence). The CDR3 loop reads CASTSGGELFF. In DNA, the CDR3 is TGTGCCAGCACGTCGGGCGGGGAGCTGTTTTTT.

The genes are TRBV27 and TRBJ2-5; TRBD1 might be the D (5 bases). Germline CDR1 MNHEY, CDR2 SMNVEV (reference sequence). Trimming shortened V by 2 bases and J by 2 bases, and 12 bases separated the two germline ends. The CDR3 consists of 15 residues. CDR3 sequence (DNA): TGTGCCAGCAGTTTACTCCCGACAGATCAAGAGACCCAGTACTTC. It encodes CASSLLPTDQETQYF.

The CDR3 DNA sequence: TGTGCCAGCAGGAGAGGGGGTAGCGAGCCCAATGAGCAGTTCTTC. The encoded protein is CASRRGGSEPNEQFF. The chain joins TRBV6-1 to TRBJ2-1, with D maybe TRBD1 (6 bases). V was trimmed by 6 bases and J by 6 bases, leaving 18 bases between them. Germline lookup yields CDR1 MNHNS and CDR2 SASEGT. The CDR3 extends over 15 amino acids.

The chain combines TRBV19 with TRBJ2-3, with 11 bases fitting TRBD2. The CDR3 is 14 residues long. CDR1 and CDR2 from the germline V gene are LNHDA and SQIVND (reference sequence). V trimming: 2 bases; J trimming: 5 bases; junction bases outside the gene matches: 0. The CDR3 region has the DNA TGTGCCAGTAGTATACTAGCGGGAGGAGATACGCAGTATTTT. It yields the protein CASSILAGGDTQYF.

This chain links TRBV6-1 with TRBJ1-4; D uncertain. V shed 6 bases and J shed 7 bases, with 15 bases lying between them. The CDR3 runs to 14 residues. Germline V lookup: CDR1 MNHNS, CDR2 SASEGT. This CDR3 reads CASRRPEAGEKLFF. The CDR3 coding sequence is TGTGCCAGCAGGCGACCAGAGGCGGGTGAAAAACTGTTTTTT.

The chain combines TRBV18 with TRBJ1-5, with no clear D. Trimming stripped 1 base from V and 2 bases from J, with 6 bases between. In germline, CDR1 is KGHSH, CDR2 LQKENI. The CDR3 has 14 residues. Here the CDR3 reads CASSPQGGNQPQHF. The CDR3 nucleotides are TGTGCCAGCTCACCACAGGGAGGCAATCAGCCCCAGCATTTT.

The genes are TRBV29-1 and TRBJ2-7; the match to TRBD2 covers 7 bases. V shed 7 bases, J shed 0 bases, and the junction held 12 bases outside the gene matches. The CDR3 is made up of 15 amino acids. Per germline, CDR1 SQVTM and CDR2 ANQGSEA. CDR3 in amino acids: CSAAPAGSSSYEQYF. CDR3 coding DNA: TGCAGCGCTGCCCCAGCGGGATCGAGCTCCTACGAGCAGTACTTC.

V gene TRBV5-1 combines with J gene TRBJ2-7; D is possibly TRBD1 (6 bases). Trimming pared 1 base from V and 2 bases from J, leaving 13 bases between. This CDR3 is 15 amino acids long. Germline V lookup: CDR1 SGHRS, CDR2 YFSETQ. The CDR3 loop reads CASSLSAGAPYEQYF. In DNA form, the CDR3 reads TGCGCCAGCAGCTTGTCGGCAGGGGCGCCCTACGAGCAGTACTTC.

The chain joins TRBV11-2 to TRBJ1-6, with D uncertain. V lost 1 base and J 0 bases, leaving 13 bases between the germline ends. This CDR3 spans 18 amino acids. CDR1 and CDR2 (germline): SGHAT, FQNNGV. This CDR3 reads CASSLAQSGSSYNSPLHF. CDR3 nucleotides: TGTGCCAGCAGCTTAGCCCAGAGCGGGTCCTCCTATAATTCACCCCTCCACTTT.

The rearrangement joins TRBV5-1 to TRBJ2-7; TRBD2 might be the D (5 bases). CDR3 length: 13 residues. Per germline, CDR1 SGHRS and CDR2 YFSETQ. The V and J ends lost 4 bases and 9 bases respectively, with 17 bases between them. Here the CDR3 DNA reads TGCGCCAGCAGCCTGGCAGGAGGAGTGGGGCAGTACTTC. Translating it yields CASSLAGGVGQYF.

The chain couples TRBV18 to TRBJ1-5; D remains unclear. The V gene's germline CDR1 is KGHSH and CDR2 LQKENI. The germline V and J ends were trimmed by 2 bases and 2 bases, with 7 bases remaining between them. The CDR3 loop spans 14 amino acids. CDR3 sequence (DNA): TGTGCCAGCTCACCAGACATGGGCAATCAGCCCCAGCATTTT. This sequence encodes CASSPDMGNQPQHF.

The chain joins TRBV19 to TRBJ2-1; 13 nucleotides line up with TRBD2. Germline assignment: CDR1 LNHDA and CDR2 SQIVND (reference sequence). This CDR3 is 15 amino acids long. Germline trimming cut 4 bases from V and 6 bases from J; bases unmatched to any gene: 3. The CDR3 sequence: CASSTTSGRANEQFF. In nucleotides, the CDR3 is TGTGCCAGTAGTACCACTAGCGGGAGGGCCAATGAGCAGTTCTTC.

The chain uses TRBV5-1 and TRBJ2-7, with 8 bases matching TRBD1. CDR1 is SGHRS, CDR2 YFSETQ, per germline. V lost 4 bases to trimming and J lost 4 bases; unmatched junction nucleotides: 4. The CDR3 spans 13 residues. CDR3 protein: CASSPGQDYEQYF. The CDR3, as DNA: TGCGCCAGCAGCCCGGGACAGGATTACGAGCAGTACTTC. The variable domain in full, completed from reference TRBV5-1 and TRBJ2-7, reads KAGVTQTPRYLIKTRGQQVTLSCSPISGHRSVSWYQQTPGQGLQFLFEYFSETQRNKGNFPGRFSGRQFSNSRSEMNVSTLELGDSALYLCASSPGQDYEQYFGPGTRLTVT.

V is TRBV5-6 and J is TRBJ2-7; TRBD2 matches at 13 bases. J gave up 3 bases and V 4 bases, and 7 bases lay outside the gene matches. This CDR3 comprises 16 residues. Germline CDR1 is SGHDT and CDR2 is YYEEEE. CDR3 amino acids: CASSPRTSGGGYEQYF. The CDR3 coding sequence is TGTGCCAGCAGCCCCCGGACTAGCGGGGGAGGCTACGAGCAGTACTTC.

The chain has TRBV18 and TRBJ1-2; 8 positions agree with TRBD1. Per germline, CDR1 KGHSH and CDR2 LQKENI. V lost 3 bases, J lost 4 bases, and 7 bases stayed unmatched. There are 15 residues in the CDR3. CDR3 protein: CASSPSGQGSYGYTF. CDR3 nucleotide sequence: TGTGCCAGCTCACCGAGTGGACAGGGCTCCTATGGCTACACCTTC. Supplemented by reference TRBV18 and TRBJ1-2, the full variable domain reads NAGVMQNPRHLVRRRGQEARLRCSPMKGHSHVYWYRQLPEEGLKFMVYLQKENIIDESGMPKERFSAEFPKEGPSILRIQQVVRGDSAAYFCASSPSGQGSYGYTFGSGTRLTVV.

The J gene is TRBJ1-5, the V gene TRBV5-1; D is undetermined. The CDR3 totals 15 residues. Germline CDR1 SGHRS, CDR2 YFSETQ. V shed 0 bases and J shed 2 bases, with 9 bases lying between them. Here the CDR3 reads CASSLAPAGNQPQHF. In nucleotides, the CDR3 is TGCGCCAGCAGCTTGGCCCCGGCGGGCAATCAGCCCCAGCATTTT.

The chain recombines TRBV29-1 with TRBJ2-1, with a weak D call TRBD2 (7 bases). Looked up from germline, CDR1 is SQVTM and CDR2 is ANQGSEA. The CDR3 is 12 residues long. With 4 bases removed from V and 8 bases from J, the gap between germline ends came to 12 bases. The CDR3 sequence is CSVGPGGDEQFF. In DNA, the CDR3 is TGCAGCGTTGGTCCGGGGGGCGATGAGCAGTTCTTC.

The chain uses TRBV27 and TRBJ2-7, with 14 bases aligning to TRBD2. The CDR3 sequence is 18 residues long. V shed 3 bases and J 2 bases; nucleotides not matched to a gene: 9. The germline CDR1 and CDR2 sequences are MNHEY and SMNVEV (reference sequence). CDR3 protein: CASSFAARLAGGPYEQYF. CDR3 coding DNA: TGTGCCAGCAGTTTCGCCGCACGACTAGCGGGAGGGCCCTACGAGCAGTACTTC.

The chain combines TRBV11-2 with TRBJ2-7; D is unclear. Germline CDR1 reads SGHAT; CDR2 reads FQNNGV. The CDR3 loop spans 14 amino acids. V lost 2 bases and J 0 bases, leaving 8 bases between the germline ends. The CDR3 loop is CASSLQRSSYEQYF. The CDR3 coding sequence is TGTGCCAGCAGCTTACAACGGAGCTCCTACGAGCAGTACTTC.

This chain joins TRBV6-1 and TRBJ1-1; D perhaps matches TRBD1 (6 bases). This CDR3 spans 15 amino acids. With 0 bases removed from V and 4 bases from J, the gap between germline ends came to 12 bases. CDR1 is MNHNS and CDR2 is SASEGT in the germline V gene. DNA for the CDR3: TGTGCCAGCAGTGAAGCGGGGGCCGAGTCCACTGAAGCTTTCTTT. Encoded protein: CASSEAGAESTEAFF.

The chain combines TRBV5-1 with TRBJ2-5, with D perhaps matching TRBD1 (6 bases). Trimming cost V 0 bases and J 3 bases, with 12 bases left between them. Germline CDR1 and CDR2: SGHRS and YFSETQ. The CDR3 sequence is 15 residues long. CDR3 residues: CASSLARAGEETQYF. The DNA of the CDR3 is TGCGCCAGCAGCTTGGCCAGGGCAGGGGAAGAGACCCAGTACTTC. Variable domain in full (rest from reference TRBV5-1 and TRBJ2-5): KAGVTQTPRYLIKTRGQQVTLSCSPISGHRSVSWYQQTPGQGLQFLFEYFSETQRNKGNFPGRFSGRQFSNSRSEMNVSTLELGDSALYLCASSLARAGEETQYFGPGTRLLVL.

In DNA form, the CDR3 reads TGTGCCAGCAGTTACTCGGGGAGGGGAACTACCTACGAGCAGTACTTC. This gives the protein CASSYSGRGTTYEQYF. This chain connects TRBV6-6 to TRBJ2-7; 7 nucleotides align to TRBD2. Trimming at V came to 0 bases and at J to 2 bases, leaving 7 bases not matched to a gene. This CDR3 spans 16 amino acids. The germline CDR1 and CDR2 sequences are MNHNY and SVGAGI (reference sequence).

The chain recombines TRBV6-1 with TRBJ2-7; TRBD1 agrees at 8 bases. Germline V gene lookup returns CDR1 MNHNS and CDR2 SASEGT. CDR3 size: 14 residues. V dropped 5 bases and J dropped 4; count of bases not matched to a gene: 7. The CDR3 loop reads CASSLGQELYEQYF. Written as DNA, the CDR3 is TGTGCCAGCAGTTTGGGACAGGAGCTGTACGAGCAGTACTTC.

This chain joins TRBV29-1 and TRBJ2-1; 14 nucleotides match TRBD2. The CDR3 has 13 amino acids. V lost 6 bases, J lost 10 bases, and 5 bases stayed unmatched. CDR1 is SQVTM, CDR2 ANQGSEA, per germline. CDR3 sequence reads: CSVGLAGGREQFF. The CDR3, as DNA: TGCAGCGTCGGACTAGCGGGAGGTAGGGAGCAGTTCTTC.

This chain links TRBV19 with TRBJ1-4, with D uncertain. This CDR3 contains 16 residues. The ends were cut back, 3 bases at V and 0 bases at J, with 11 bases in the middle. Per germline, CDR1 LNHDA and CDR2 SQIVND (reference sequence). In DNA form, the CDR3 reads TGTGCCAGTAGTATTGGTCGGACTTCAACTAATGAAAAACTGTTTTTT. Translation: CASSIGRTSTNEKLFF.

J is TRBJ2-3 and V is TRBV5-1; the D gene is possibly TRBD2 (6 bases). Per germline, CDR1 SGHRS and CDR2 YFSETQ. This CDR3 region has 14 residues. The V and J ends lost 2 bases and 6 bases respectively, with 13 bases between them. In nucleotides, the CDR3 is TGCGCCAGCAGCTTAGGGACTCCCCGGGATACGCAGTATTTT. Amino acids: CASSLGTPRDTQYF.

The chain links TRBV7-2 to TRBJ2-1, with 9 bases lining up with TRBD2. This CDR3 is built from 15 residues. The germline V gene encodes CDR1 SGHTA and CDR2 FQGNSA. V lost 7 bases to trimming and J lost 8 bases; unmatched junction nucleotides: 12. CDR3 sequence: CASNPSPAGGHEQFF. CDR3 coding DNA: TGTGCCAGCAACCCTTCCCCAGCGGGAGGCCATGAGCAGTTCTTC.